A single T cell receptor (beta chain) is shown here with its context. Original processing methods: Amplification from reference gene primers served as the basis for estimated nucleated cell counts. Only in-frame clones appear in the TCRdb table, and some are missing; sequencing was by immunoSEQ multiplex PCR. For V, J and clone size, that table is used; D and trimming come from the DNA. Of roughly 400,000 clones in the sample, more than 85% were seen once. This sample stems from a study of blood T cell repertoires in COVID-19. Germline trimming cut 6 bases from V and 10 bases from J; bases unmatched to any gene: 8. Per germline, CDR1 LNHDA and CDR2 SQIVND (reference sequence). CDR3 length: 12 residues.

The material sequenced was PBMCs or T cells enriched from blood (not recorded which). The chain combines TRBV19 with TRBJ1-1, with 7 positions matching TRBD1. This TCR came from a woman aged 40 to 50 who had been exposed to COVID-19. Written as DNA, the CDR3 is TGTGCCAGTAGGGGGACAGTGGACCTAGCTTTCTTT. Protein: CASRGTVDLAFF.